This TCR beta chain was sequenced for a study of chronic HIV infection and antiretroviral therapy. V shed 1 base, J shed 6 bases, and the junction held 0 bases outside the gene matches. Germline CDR1 and CDR2: SQVTM and ANQGSEA. This CDR3 is built from 13 residues. TCRdb itself ran the 5' RACE reads through MiXCR, one entry per CDR3 protein. The table has about 38,000 distinct CDR3 sequences, about 8.9% seen once; the top ten hold under 3.5%. The chain couples TRBV29-1 to TRBJ2-1, with TRBD1 matching 10 bases. Sequenced: peripheral blood. This TCR derives from an adult who had HIV and had not received antiretroviral therapy, or was an uninfected healthy control (not recorded which). The CDR3 reads CSVEGTGGNEQFF. The CDR3 nucleotides read TGCAGCGTTGAAGGGACAGGGGGCAATGAGCAGTTCTTC.